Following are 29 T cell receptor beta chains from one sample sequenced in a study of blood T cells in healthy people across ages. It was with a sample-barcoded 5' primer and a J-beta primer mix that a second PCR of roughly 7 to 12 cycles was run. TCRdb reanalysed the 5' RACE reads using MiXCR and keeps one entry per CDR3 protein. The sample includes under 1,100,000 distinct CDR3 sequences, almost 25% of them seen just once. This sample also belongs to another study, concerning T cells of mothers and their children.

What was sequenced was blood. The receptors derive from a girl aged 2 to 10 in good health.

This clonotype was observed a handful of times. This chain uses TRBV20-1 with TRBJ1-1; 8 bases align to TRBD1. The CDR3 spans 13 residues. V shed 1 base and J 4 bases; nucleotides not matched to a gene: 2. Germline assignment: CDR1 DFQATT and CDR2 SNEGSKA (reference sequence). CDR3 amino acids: CSARGTGFTEAFF. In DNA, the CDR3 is TGCAGTGCTAGAGGGACAGGGTTCACTGAAGCTTTCTTT.

The CDR3 sequence: CASSPRIRDSNEKLFF. CDR3 nucleotides: TGTGCCAGCTCACCACGTATCCGGGACAGCAATGAAAAACTGTTTTTT. This chain links TRBV18 with TRBJ1-4; TRBD1 matches at 7 bases. The length of the CDR3 is 16 residues. Trimming at V came to 1 base and at J to 5 bases, leaving 7 bases not matched to a gene. The germline gives CDR1 KGHSH, CDR2 LQKENI. Filled out from reference TRBV18 and TRBJ1-4, the complete variable domain reads NAGVMQNPRHLVRRRGQEARLRCSPMKGHSHVYWYRQLPEEGLKFMVYLQKENIIDESGMPKERFSAEFPKEGPSILRIQQVVRGDSAAYFCASSPRIRDSNEKLFFGSGTQLSVL.

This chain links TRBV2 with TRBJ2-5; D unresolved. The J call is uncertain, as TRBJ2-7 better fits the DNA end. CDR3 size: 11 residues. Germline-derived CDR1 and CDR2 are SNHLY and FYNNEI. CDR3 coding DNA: TGTGCCAGCAGTGCGGGCGACGAGCAGTACTTC. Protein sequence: CASSAGDEQYF.

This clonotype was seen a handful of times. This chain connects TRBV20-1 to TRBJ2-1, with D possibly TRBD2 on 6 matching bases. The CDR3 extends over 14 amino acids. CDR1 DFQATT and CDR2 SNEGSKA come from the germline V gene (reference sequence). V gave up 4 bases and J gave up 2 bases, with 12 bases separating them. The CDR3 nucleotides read TGCAGTGCTATACGGGAGATAGCCTACAATGAGCAGTTCTTC. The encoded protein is CSAIREIAYNEQFF.

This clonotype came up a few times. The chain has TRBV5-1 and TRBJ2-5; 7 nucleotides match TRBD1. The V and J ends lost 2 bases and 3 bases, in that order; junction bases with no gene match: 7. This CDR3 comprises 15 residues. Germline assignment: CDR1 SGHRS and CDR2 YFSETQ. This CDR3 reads CASSFAGTEKETQYF. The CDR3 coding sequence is TGCGCCAGCAGCTTTGCCGGGACAGAGAAAGAGACCCAGTACTTC. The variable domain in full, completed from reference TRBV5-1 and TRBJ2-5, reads KAGVTQTPRYLIKTRGQQVTLSCSPISGHRSVSWYQQTPGQGLQFLFEYFSETQRNKGNFPGRFSGRQFSNSRSEMNVSTLELGDSALYLCASSFAGTEKETQYFGPGTRLLVL.

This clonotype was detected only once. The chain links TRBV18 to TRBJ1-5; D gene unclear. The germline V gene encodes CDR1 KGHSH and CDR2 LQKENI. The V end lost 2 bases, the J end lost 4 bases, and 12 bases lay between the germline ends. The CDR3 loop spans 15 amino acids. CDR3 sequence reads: CASSPFPQLNQPQHF. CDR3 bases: TGTGCCAGCTCACCATTCCCGCAGCTAAATCAGCCCCAGCATTTT.

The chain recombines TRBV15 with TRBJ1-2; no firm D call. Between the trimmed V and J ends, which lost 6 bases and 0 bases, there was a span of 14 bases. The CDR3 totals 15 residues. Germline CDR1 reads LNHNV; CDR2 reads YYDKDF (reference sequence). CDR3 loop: CATSVMVLANYGYTF. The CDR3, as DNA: TGTGCCACCAGTGTAATGGTTCTGGCTAACTATGGCTACACCTTC.

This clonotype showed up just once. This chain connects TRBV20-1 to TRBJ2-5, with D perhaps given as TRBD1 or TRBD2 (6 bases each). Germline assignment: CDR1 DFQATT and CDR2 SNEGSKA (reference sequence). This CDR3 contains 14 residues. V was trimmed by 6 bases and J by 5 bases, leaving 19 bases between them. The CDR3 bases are TGCAGTGCAATCCTGAGCGGAGGGGGGGAGACCCAGTACTTC. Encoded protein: CSAILSGGGETQYF.

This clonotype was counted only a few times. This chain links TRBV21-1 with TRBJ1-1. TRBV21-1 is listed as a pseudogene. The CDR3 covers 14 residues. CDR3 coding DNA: TGTGCCAGCAGCAAAGTTGATCAGACAACTGAAGCTTTCTTT. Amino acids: CASSKVDQTTEAFF.

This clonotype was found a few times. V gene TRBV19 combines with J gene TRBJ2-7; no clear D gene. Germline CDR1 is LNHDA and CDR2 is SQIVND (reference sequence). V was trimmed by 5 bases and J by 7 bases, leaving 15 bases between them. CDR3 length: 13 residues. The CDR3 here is CASSFMSGNEQYF. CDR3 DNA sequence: TGTGCCAGTAGTTTCATGAGTGGCAATGAGCAGTACTTC. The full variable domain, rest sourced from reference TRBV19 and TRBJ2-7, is DGGITQSPKYLFRKEGQNVTLSCEQNLNHDAMYWYRQDPGQGLRLIYYSQIVNDFQKGDIAEGYSVSREKKESFPLTVTSAQKNPTAFYLCASSFMSGNEQYFGPGTRLTVT.

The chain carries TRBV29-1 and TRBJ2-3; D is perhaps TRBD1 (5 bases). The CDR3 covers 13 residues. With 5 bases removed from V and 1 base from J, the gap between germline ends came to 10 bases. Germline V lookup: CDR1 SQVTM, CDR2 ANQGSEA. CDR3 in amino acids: CSVTTERTDTQYF. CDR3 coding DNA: TGCAGCGTTACGACAGAACGCACAGATACGCAGTATTTT.

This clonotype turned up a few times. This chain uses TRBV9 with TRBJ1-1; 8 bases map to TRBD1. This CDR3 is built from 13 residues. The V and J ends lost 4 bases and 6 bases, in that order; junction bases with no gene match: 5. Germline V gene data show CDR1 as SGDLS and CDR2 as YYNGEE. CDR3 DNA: TGTGCCAGCAGCCAACAGGGGGTCCCTGAAGCTTTCTTT. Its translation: CASSQQGVPEAFF.

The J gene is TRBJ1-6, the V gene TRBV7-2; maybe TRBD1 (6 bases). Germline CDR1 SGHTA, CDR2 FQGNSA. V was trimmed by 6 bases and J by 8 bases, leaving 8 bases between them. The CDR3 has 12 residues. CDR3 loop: CASRYRDSPLHF. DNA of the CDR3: TGTGCCAGCAGATACAGGGATTCACCCCTCCACTTT.

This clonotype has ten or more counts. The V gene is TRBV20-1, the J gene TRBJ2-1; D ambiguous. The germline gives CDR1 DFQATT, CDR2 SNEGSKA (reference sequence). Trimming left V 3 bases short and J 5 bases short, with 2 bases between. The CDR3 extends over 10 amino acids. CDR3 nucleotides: TGCAGTGCTAGGCACAATGAGCAGTTCTTC. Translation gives CSARHNEQFF.

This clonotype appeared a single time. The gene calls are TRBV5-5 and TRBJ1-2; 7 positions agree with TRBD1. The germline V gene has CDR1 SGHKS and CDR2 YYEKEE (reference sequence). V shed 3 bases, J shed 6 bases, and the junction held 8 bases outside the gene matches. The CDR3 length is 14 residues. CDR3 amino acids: CASSWTGGSNGYTF. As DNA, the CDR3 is TGTGCCAGCAGCTGGACAGGAGGTTCTAATGGCTACACCTTC. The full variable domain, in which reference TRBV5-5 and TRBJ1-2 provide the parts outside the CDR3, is DAGVTQSPTHLIKTRGQQVTLRCSPISGHKSVSWYQQVLGQGPQFIFQYYEKEERGRGNFPDRFSARQFPNYSSELNVNALLLGDSALYLCASSWTGGSNGYTFGSGTRLTVV.

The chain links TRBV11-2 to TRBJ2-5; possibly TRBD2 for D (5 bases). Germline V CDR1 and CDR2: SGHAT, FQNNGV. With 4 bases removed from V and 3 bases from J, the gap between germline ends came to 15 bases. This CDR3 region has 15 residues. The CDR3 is CASSSSGVREETQYF. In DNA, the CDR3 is TGTGCCAGCAGCTCGAGTGGCGTGAGGGAAGAGACCCAGTACTTC.

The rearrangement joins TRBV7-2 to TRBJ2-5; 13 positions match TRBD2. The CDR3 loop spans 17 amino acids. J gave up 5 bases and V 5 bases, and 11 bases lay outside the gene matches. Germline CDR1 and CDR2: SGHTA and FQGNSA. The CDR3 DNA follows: TGTGCCAGCAGCCCTAGACTAGCGGGAGGCCGGGGTGAGACCCAGTACTTC. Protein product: CASSPRLAGGRGETQYF.

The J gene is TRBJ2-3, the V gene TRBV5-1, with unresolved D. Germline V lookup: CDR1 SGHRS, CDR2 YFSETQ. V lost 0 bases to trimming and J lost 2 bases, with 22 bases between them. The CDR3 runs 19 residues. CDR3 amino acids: CASSLASMNDRPLTDTQYF. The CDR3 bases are TGCGCCAGCAGCTTGGCCAGTATGAACGATCGGCCCCTCACAGATACGCAGTATTTT.

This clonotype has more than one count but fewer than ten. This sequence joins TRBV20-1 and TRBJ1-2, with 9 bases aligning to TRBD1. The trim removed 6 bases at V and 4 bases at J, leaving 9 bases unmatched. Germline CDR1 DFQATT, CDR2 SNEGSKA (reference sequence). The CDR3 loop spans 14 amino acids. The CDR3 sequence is CSAPTGGQVYGYTF. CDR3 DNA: TGCAGTGCGCCGACAGGGGGTCAGGTCTATGGCTACACCTTC.

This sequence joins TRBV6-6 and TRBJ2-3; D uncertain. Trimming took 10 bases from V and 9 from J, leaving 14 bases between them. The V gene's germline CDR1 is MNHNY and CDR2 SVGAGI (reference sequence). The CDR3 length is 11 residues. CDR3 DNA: TGTGCCATCAGAGTGGATCTAACGCAGTATTTT. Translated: CAIRVDLTQYF.

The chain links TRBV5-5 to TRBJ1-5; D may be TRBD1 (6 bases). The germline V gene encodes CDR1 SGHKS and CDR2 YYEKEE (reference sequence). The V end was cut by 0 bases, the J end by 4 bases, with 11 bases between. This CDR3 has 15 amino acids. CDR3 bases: TGTGCCAGCAGCTTGGGCGGCACAGGGAATCAGCCCCAGCATTTT. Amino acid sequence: CASSLGGTGNQPQHF.

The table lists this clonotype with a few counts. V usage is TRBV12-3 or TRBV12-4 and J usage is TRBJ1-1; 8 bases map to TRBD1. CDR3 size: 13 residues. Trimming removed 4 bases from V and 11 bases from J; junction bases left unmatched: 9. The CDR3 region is CASSSSGGARAFF. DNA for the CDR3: TGTGCCAGCAGTTCATCAGGGGGCGCGAGGGCTTTCTTT.

The CDR3 coding sequence is TGTGCCAGCAGTGGTTATTTGTCTCACTATGGCTACACCTTC. Translated: CASSGYLSHYGYTF. The chain recombines TRBV2 with TRBJ1-2; no definite D call. This CDR3 comprises 14 residues. CDR1 SNHLY and CDR2 FYNNEI come from the germline V gene. Trimming pared 4 bases from V and 3 bases from J, leaving 12 bases between. Based on the CDR3 plus reference TRBV2 and TRBJ1-2, the full variable domain is EPEVTQTPSHQVTQMGQEVILRCVPISNHLYFYWYRQILGQKVEFLVSFYNNEISEKSEIFDDQFSVERPDGSNFTLKIRSTKLEDSAMYFCASSGYLSHYGYTFGSGTRLTVV.

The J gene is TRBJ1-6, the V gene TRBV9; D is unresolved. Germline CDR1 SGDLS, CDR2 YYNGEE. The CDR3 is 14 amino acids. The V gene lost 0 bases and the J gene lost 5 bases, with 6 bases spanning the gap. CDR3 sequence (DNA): TGTGCCAGCAGCGTAGTCAGCAATAATTCACCCCTCCACTTT. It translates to CASSVVSNNSPLHF.

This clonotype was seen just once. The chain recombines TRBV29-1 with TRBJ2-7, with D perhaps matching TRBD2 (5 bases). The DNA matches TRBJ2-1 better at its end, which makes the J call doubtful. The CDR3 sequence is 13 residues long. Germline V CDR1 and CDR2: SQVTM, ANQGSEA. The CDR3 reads CSVASSVDNEQFF. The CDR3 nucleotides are TGCAGCGTTGCGAGTAGCGTGGACAATGAGCAGTTCTTC.

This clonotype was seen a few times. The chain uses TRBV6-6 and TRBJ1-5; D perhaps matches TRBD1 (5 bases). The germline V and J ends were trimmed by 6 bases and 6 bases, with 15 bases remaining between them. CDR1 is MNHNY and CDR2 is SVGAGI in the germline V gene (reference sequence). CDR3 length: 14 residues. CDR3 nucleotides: TGTGCCAGCAGCCAAGAGATTGGGGGTCAGCCCCAGCATTTT. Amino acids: CASSQEIGGQPQHF.

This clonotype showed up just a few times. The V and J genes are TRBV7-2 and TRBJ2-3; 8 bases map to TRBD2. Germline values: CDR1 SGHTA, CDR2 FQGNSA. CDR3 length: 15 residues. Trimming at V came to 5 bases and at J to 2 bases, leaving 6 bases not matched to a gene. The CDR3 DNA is TGTGCCAGCAGCCCTAGCGGGCACGACACAGATACGCAGTATTTT. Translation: CASSPSGHDTDTQYF.

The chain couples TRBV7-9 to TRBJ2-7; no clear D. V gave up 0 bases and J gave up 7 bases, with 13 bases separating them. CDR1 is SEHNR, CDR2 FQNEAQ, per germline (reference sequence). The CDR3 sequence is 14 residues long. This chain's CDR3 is CASSLAIGTMEQYF. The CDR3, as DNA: TGTGCCAGCAGCTTAGCGATCGGCACAATGGAGCAGTACTTC.

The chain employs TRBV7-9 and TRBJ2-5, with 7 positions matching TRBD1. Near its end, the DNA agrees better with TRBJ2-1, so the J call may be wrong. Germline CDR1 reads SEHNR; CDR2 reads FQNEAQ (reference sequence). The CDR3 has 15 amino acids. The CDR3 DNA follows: TGTGCCAGCAGCTTAGTGGACAGGCCCTTCGATGAGCAGTTCTTC. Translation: CASSLVDRPFDEQFF.